A selection of T cell receptor beta chains follows, all from one sample in a study of blood T cell repertoires in COVID-19. Some clones are missing from TCRdb's copy, which holds only in-frame ones; the method was immunoSEQ multiplex PCR. This sample carries tens of thousands of clones, more than 70% of them seen once, and the ten largest clones take approximately 2.1%. Material for sequencing was peripheral blood. The receptors were sampled from a man between 65 and 85 years old with COVID-19, enrolled during active disease. Both conserved end residues are part of each CDR3. Each record gives: J gene, clone size, V gene, D gene, CDR3 DNA, CDR3 protein. D genes are given only for firm matches. A clone size is listed for some rows: how often the clone was seen (once, few, many), or a class if it is expanded.

TRBJ2-1,NA,TRBV5-1,TRBD2,TGCGCCAGCAGCTTGTCCGGCGGGAGCTCCTACAATGAGCAGTTCTTC,CASSLSGGSSYNEQFF
TRBJ1-4,NA,TRBV29-1,NA,TGCAGCGTGCCCGCCGGTAATGAAAAACTGTTTTTT,CSVPAGNEKLFF
TRBJ2-2,NA,TRBV7-9,NA,TGTGCCAGCAGAGCCTCTACCGGGACAACGAACACCGGGGAGCTGTTTTTT,CASRASTGTTNTGELFF
TRBJ2-1,NA,TRBV28,TRBD1,TGTGCCAGCAGTCCCGGACAGGGTCTCAATGAGCAGTTCTTC,CASSPGQGLNEQFF
TRBJ1-3,once,TRBV19,NA,TGTGCCAGTAGTCCCACGGTATCCTCTGGAAACACCATATATTTT,CASSPTVSSGNTIYF
TRBJ1-1,NA,TRBV11-2,NA,TGTGCCAGCAGCCCCCCGCCTGGACAGTCTCCTGAAGCTTTCTTT,CASSPPPGQSPEAFF
TRBJ1-5,once,TRBV18,TRBD1,TGTGCCAGCTCGAGCGGACAGGCCATCGATCAGCCCCAGCATTTT,CASSSGQAIDQPQHF
TRBJ1-2,NA,TRBV25-1,NA,TGTGCCAGCAGTGAAGTGTGGACAGCGTTCTCCTATGGCTACACCTTC,CASSEVWTAFSYGYTF
TRBJ2-3,NA,TRBV7-9,TRBD2,TGTGCCAGCAGCTCCGGACTAGCGGGCCTCACAGATACGCAGTATTTT,CASSSGLAGLTDTQYF
TRBJ1-5,NA,TRBV15,NA,TGTGCCACCAGCAGAGAGGGAGGGCATCAGCCCCAGCATTTT,CATSREGGHQPQHF
TRBJ1-1,NA,TRBV28,NA,TGTGCCAGCAGTTTGTATAGAGAAGCTTTCTTT,CASSLYREAFF
TRBJ1-4,NA,TRBV4-2,NA,TGTGCCAGCAGCCACCCGGGGAATGAAAAACTGTTTTTT,CASSHPGNEKLFF
TRBJ1-6,NA,TRBV27,NA,TGTGCCAGCAGTTTCCGACAGAATAATTCACCCCTCCACTTT,CASSFRQNNSPLHF
TRBJ2-1,NA,TRBV9,NA,TGTGCCAGCAGCGTAGACCCGGGAGATCACAATGAGCAGTTCTTC,CASSVDPGDHNEQFF
TRBJ2-1,NA,TRBV7-9,TRBD2,TGTGCCAGCAGCTTAGCTCGGCTAGCGGGAGGTAAGGATGAGCAGTTCTTC,CASSLARLAGGKDEQFF
TRBJ2-7,NA,TRBV19,TRBD1,TGTGCCAGTAGTACCGGGACAGGGGCCTACGAGCAGTACTTC,CASSTGTGAYEQYF
TRBJ2-1,NA,TRBV4-2,TRBD2,TGTGCCAGCAGCCCTGCTAGCGGGAGGAACAATGAGCAGTTCTTC,CASSPASGRNNEQFF
TRBJ1-5,NA,TRBV5-1,TRBD1,TGCGCCAGCAGCTTGACAGGGGGCAATCAGCCCCAGCATTTT,CASSLTGGNQPQHF
TRBJ2-1,NA,TRBV5-1,NA,TGCGCCAGCGGGGGAACATATAGCGGTATATACAATGAGCAGTTCTTC,CASGGTYSGIYNEQFF
TRBJ2-5,NA,TRBV19,TRBD2,TGTGCCAGTAGCCCTGGTGGGGCGGGAGGGGTGACCCAGTACTTC,CASSPGGAGGVTQYF
TRBJ1-4,few,TRBV7-8,TRBD1,TGTGCCAGCAGCTACATATTGGGACAGGGTGTTCCTAATGAAAAACTGTTTTTT,CASSYILGQGVPNEKLFF
TRBJ2-1,NA,TRBV5-4,TRBD2,TGTGCCAGCAGCTTGGTTAGCGGGAGGGCAAATGAGCAGTTCTTC,CASSLVSGRANEQFF
TRBJ1-4,few,TRBV7-2,NA,TGTGCCAGCAGCTTAGGCGGAAATGAAAAACTGTTTTTT,CASSLGGNEKLFF
TRBJ1-2,NA,TRBV6-6,NA,TGTGCCAGCAGTTTCGGACTCAACTATGGCTACACCTTC,CASSFGLNYGYTF
TRBJ2-2,NA,TRBV18,NA,TGTGCCAGCTCACCAGCTAATCAGGGATTCAACACCGGGGAGCTGTTTTTT,CASSPANQGFNTGELFF
TRBJ1-1,few,TRBV4-1,NA,TGCGCCAGCAGCCGATCAAGCCCGGACATCATGAACACTGAAGCTTTCTTT,CASSRSSPDIMNTEAFF
TRBJ1-2,NA,TRBV9,TRBD1,TGTGCCAGCAGCGGGGGACAGAATTTCTATGGCTACACCTTC,CASSGGQNFYGYTF
TRBJ1-1,NA,TRBV24-1,NA,TGTGCCACCAGTGACCCCGACACGGTGAACACTGAAGCTTTCTTT,CATSDPDTVNTEAFF
TRBJ2-1,NA,TRBV7-2,TRBD2,TGTGCCAGCAGCTTAGCAGCGGGGCCCAGAGAGCAGTTCTTC,CASSLAAGPREQFF
TRBJ1-1,NA,TRBV6-5,NA,TGTGCCAGCAGTTACTCCCCAGGTAATGAAGCTTTCTTT,CASSYSPGNEAFF
TRBJ2-1,few,TRBV9,TRBD2,TGTGCCAGCAGCCCCCAAGCGGGAGGTTATGAGCAGTTCTTC,CASSPQAGGYEQFF
TRBJ1-5,NA,TRBV27,NA,TGTGCCAGCAGTTGGGATGTCAGCGGTCAGCCCCAGCATTTT,CASSWDVSGQPQHF
TRBJ2-1,NA,TRBV20-1,NA,TGCAGTGCTCAGAGGATTCATGAGCAGTTCTTC,CSAQRIHEQFF
TRBJ2-6,NA,TRBV15,NA,TGTGCCACCAGCAGAGATACGGGGGCGGGAGTCCCTGGGGCCAACGTCCTGACTTTC,CATSRDTGAGVPGANVLTF
TRBJ1-6,NA,TRBV7-9,TRBD1,TGTGCCAGCACCGCGAGTGGTACAGGGGGCAATTCACCCCTCCACTTT,CASTASGTGGNSPLHF
TRBJ2-1,NA,TRBV7-8,TRBD2,TGTGCCAGCAGCTTAAGCGGGGGCTCCTACAATGAGCAGTTCTTC,CASSLSGGSYNEQFF
TRBJ2-6,NA,TRBV6-5,NA,TGTGCCAGCAGTTACTATTCCTCCGGGGGAGTCAACGTCCTGACTTTC,CASSYYSSGGVNVLTF
TRBJ2-7,NA,TRBV6-5,NA,TGTGCCAGCAACGCGGGCGGTCTTATCTACGAGCAGTACTTC,CASNAGGLIYEQYF
TRBJ2-7,NA,TRBV6-5,NA,TGTGCCAGCAGTTCCCAGCAGGCCAGCTCCTACGAGCAGTACTTC,CASSSQQASSYEQYF
TRBJ1-2,NA,TRBV19,TRBD1,TGTGCCAGTAGTGGACCATCGGGACAGAACATAGGGTATGGCTACACCTTC,CASSGPSGQNIGYGYTF
TRBJ1-2,NA,TRBV29-1,NA,TGCAGCGGGGCGGGGGCTAGCTATGGCTACACCTTC,CSGAGASYGYTF
TRBJ2-3,NA,TRBV27,NA,TGTGCCAGCAGTAGAGACAGAACCGGCCGGACAGATACGCAGTATTTT,CASSRDRTGRTDTQYF
TRBJ1-1,NA,TRBV7-3,NA,TGTGCCAGCAGCCGAAGTATGGGGGGCACTGAAGCTTTCTTT,CASSRSMGGTEAFF
TRBJ2-5,NA,TRBV14,TRBD1,TGTGCCAGCAGCCGGGACAGGGTTCAAGAGACCCAGTACTTC,CASSRDRVQETQYF
TRBJ1-5,few,TRBV20-1,TRBD1,TGCAGTGCTAGTATCGGACAGGGCCGCGATAGCAATCAGCCCCAGCATTTT,CSASIGQGRDSNQPQHF
TRBJ1-4,NA,TRBV19,NA,TGTGCCAGTAGTATTTGGTTGGCAGGGGATGAAAAACTGTTTTTT,CASSIWLAGDEKLFF
TRBJ2-1,few,TRBV4-3,NA,TGCGCCAGCAGCCATCACATCTCCTACAATGAGCAGTTCTTC,CASSHHISYNEQFF
TRBJ1-3,NA,TRBV28,NA,TGTGCCAGCAGTACACCCCGACAGTCTGGAAACACCATATATTTT,CASSTPRQSGNTIYF
TRBJ2-5,NA,TRBV27,NA,TGTGCCAGCGGTCAGGGGCGGCTGCTCGGACAAGAGACCCAGTACTTC,CASGQGRLLGQETQYF
TRBJ1-3,NA,TRBV20-1,NA,TGCAGTGCTAGTCGGACAGCCGGAAACACCATATATTTT,CSASRTAGNTIYF
TRBJ1-2,few,TRBV28,TRBD1,TGTGCCAGCAGACGAGACAGGGTGGGTGGCTACACCTTC,CASRRDRVGGYTF
TRBJ2-1,NA,TRBV3-1/TRBV3-2,NA,TGTGCCAGCAGCCTCCGGGAAGCAACTTACAATGAGCAGTTCTTC,CASSLREATYNEQFF
TRBJ2-1,NA,TRBV5-4,NA,TGTGCCAGCAGCTCCCCTGGTCGCGGGACCCCCTACAATGAGCAGTTCTTC,CASSSPGRGTPYNEQFF
TRBJ1-2,NA,TRBV15,TRBD1,TGTGCCACCAGCAGAGGAACAGGGGGCGCGAACTATGGCTACACCTTC,CATSRGTGGANYGYTF
TRBJ1-6,once,TRBV19,NA,TGTGCCAGTAGTATAGGCGGTGGTGCGGTCCATAATTCACCCCTCCACTTT,CASSIGGGAVHNSPLHF
TRBJ2-7,NA,TRBV10-3,NA,TGTGCCATCAGTACCGGGAGTACTTTTTTCTACGAGCAGTACTTC,CAISTGSTFFYEQYF
TRBJ2-3,NA,TRBV7-3,TRBD2,TGTGCCAGCAGCTACGGGACTAGCGGAAATCTCTGGGATACGCAGTATTTT,CASSYGTSGNLWDTQYF
TRBJ2-7,NA,TRBV11-2,TRBD2,TGTGCCAGCAGCTCGGGGGGGGCCAGGATGTGGGAGCAGTACTTC,CASSSGGARMWEQYF
TRBJ2-5,NA,TRBV5-1,NA,TGCGCCAGCAGCTGGGGCCGGGGGAAAGAGACCCAGTACTTC,CASSWGRGKETQYF
TRBJ1-5,NA,TRBV19,NA,TGTGCCAGTAGTATCGAACGGGGGACTCAGCCCCAGCATTTT,CASSIERGTQPQHF